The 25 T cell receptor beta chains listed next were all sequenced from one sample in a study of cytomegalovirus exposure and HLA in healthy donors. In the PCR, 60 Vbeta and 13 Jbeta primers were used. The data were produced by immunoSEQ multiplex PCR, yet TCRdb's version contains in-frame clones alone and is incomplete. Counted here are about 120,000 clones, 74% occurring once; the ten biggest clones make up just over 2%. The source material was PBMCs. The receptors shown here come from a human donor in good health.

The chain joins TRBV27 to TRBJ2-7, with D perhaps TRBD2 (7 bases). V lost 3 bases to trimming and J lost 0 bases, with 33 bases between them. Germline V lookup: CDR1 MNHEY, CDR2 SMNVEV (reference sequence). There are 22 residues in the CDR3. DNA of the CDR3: TGTGCCAGCAGTTTCTCAGCCCTAACTACATCGGGGGGCGCTTTGAGCTCCTACGAGCAGTACTTC. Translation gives CASSFSALTTSGGALSSYEQYF.

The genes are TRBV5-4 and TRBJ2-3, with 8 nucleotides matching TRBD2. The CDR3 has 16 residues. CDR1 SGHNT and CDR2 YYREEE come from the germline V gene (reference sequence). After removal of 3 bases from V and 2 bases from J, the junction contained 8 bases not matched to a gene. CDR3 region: CASSSPGTRLTDTQYF. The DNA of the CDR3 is TGTGCCAGCAGCTCGCCCGGGACTAGGCTCACAGATACGCAGTATTTT. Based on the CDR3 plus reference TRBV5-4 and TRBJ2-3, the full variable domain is ETGVTQSPTHLIKTRGQQVTLRCSSQSGHNTVSWYQQALGQGPQFIFQYYREEENGRGNFPPRFSGLQFPNYSSELNVNALELDDSALYLCASSSPGTRLTDTQYFGPGTRLTVL.

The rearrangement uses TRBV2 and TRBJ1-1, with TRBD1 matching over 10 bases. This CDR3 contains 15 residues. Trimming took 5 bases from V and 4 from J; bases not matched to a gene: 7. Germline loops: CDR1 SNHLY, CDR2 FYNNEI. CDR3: CASSPDRGSFTEAFF. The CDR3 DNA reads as TGTGCCAGCAGTCCGGACAGGGGGTCCTTCACTGAAGCTTTCTTT.

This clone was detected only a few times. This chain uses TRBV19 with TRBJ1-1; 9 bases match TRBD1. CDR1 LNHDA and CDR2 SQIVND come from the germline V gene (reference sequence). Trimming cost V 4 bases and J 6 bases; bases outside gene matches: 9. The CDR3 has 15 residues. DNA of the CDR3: TGTGCCAGTAGTAGGGCAACAGGGGGCTGGGCTGAAGCTTTCTTT. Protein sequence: CASSRATGGWAEAFF.

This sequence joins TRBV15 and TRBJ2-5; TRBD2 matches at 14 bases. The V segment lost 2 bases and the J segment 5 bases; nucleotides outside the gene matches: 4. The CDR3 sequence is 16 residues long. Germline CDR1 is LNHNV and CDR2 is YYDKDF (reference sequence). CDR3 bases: TGTGCCACCAGCAGATTGACTAGCGGGAGGGCGGAGACCCAGTACTTC. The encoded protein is CATSRLTSGRAETQYF.

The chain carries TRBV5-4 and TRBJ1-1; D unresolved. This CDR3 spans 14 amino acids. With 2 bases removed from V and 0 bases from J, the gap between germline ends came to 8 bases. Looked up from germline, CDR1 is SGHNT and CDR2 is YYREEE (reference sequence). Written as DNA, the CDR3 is TGTGCCAGCAGCTTTAGCCGGGTGAACACTGAAGCTTTCTTT. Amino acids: CASSFSRVNTEAFF. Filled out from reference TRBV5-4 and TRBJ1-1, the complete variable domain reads ETGVTQSPTHLIKTRGQQVTLRCSSQSGHNTVSWYQQALGQGPQFIFQYYREEENGRGNFPPRFSGLQFPNYSSELNVNALELDDSALYLCASSFSRVNTEAFFGQGTRLTVV.

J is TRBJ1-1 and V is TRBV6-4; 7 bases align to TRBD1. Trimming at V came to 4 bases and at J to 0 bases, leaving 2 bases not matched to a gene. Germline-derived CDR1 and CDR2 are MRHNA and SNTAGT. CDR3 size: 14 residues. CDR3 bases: TGTGCCAGCAGTGTGGACAGGATGAACACTGAAGCTTTCTTT. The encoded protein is CASSVDRMNTEAFF.

CDR3 nucleotide sequence: TGTGCCAGCAGCTTAGAACTAGCGATGAACGAGCAGTACTTC. Its protein is CASSLELAMNEQYF. The genes are TRBV7-8 and TRBJ2-7; 7 bases are a match to TRBD2. CDR1 is SGHVS and CDR2 is FQNEAQ in the germline V gene. This CDR3 has 14 residues. V dropped 1 base and J dropped 5; count of bases not matched to a gene: 5.

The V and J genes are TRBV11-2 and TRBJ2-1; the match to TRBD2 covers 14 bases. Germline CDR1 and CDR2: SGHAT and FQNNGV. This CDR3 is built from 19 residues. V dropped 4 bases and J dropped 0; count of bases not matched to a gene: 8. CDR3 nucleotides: TGTGCCAGCAGCTCTAAGGGACTAGCGGGGGCCAACTCCTACAATGAGCAGTTCTTC. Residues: CASSSKGLAGANSYNEQFF.

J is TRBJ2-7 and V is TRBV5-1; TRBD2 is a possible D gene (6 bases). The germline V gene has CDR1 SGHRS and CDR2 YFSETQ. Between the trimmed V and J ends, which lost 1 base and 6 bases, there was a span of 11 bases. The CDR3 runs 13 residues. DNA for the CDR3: TGCGCCAGCAGCTTGACTAGCAGTGGCGAGCAGTACTTC. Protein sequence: CASSLTSSGEQYF.

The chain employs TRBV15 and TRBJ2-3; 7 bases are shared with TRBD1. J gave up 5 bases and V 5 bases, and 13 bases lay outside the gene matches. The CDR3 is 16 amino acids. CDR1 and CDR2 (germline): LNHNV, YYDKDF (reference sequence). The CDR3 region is CATSFRGTATGDTQYF. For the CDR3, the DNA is TGTGCCACCAGCTTCCGAGGGACAGCTACCGGAGATACGCAGTATTTT.

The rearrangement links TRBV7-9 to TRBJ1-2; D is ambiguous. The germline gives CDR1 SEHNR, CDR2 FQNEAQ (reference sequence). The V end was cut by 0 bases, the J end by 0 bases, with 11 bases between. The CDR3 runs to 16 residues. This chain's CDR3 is CASSLALRVANYGYTF. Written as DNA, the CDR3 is TGTGCCAGCAGCTTAGCCCTGAGGGTAGCTAACTATGGCTACACCTTC.

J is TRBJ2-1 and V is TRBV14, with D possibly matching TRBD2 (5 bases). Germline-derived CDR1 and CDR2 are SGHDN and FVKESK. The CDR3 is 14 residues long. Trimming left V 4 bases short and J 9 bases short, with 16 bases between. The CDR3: CASSPAYGIGEQFF. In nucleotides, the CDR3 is TGTGCCAGCAGCCCAGCCTACGGGATCGGTGAGCAGTTCTTC.

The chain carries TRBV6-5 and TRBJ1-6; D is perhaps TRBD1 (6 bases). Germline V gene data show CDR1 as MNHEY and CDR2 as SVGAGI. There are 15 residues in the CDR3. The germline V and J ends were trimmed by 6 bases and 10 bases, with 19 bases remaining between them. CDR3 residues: CASSPTISGGSPLHF. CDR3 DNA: TGTGCCAGCAGCCCGACGATTTCGGGGGGCTCACCCCTCCACTTT.

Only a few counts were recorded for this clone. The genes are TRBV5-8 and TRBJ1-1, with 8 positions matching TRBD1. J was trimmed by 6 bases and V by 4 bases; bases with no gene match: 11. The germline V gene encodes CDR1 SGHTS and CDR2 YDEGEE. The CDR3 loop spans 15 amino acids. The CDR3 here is CASSQAPDRGSEAFF. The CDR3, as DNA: TGTGCCAGCAGCCAAGCCCCTGACAGGGGCTCTGAAGCTTTCTTT. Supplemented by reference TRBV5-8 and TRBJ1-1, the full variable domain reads EAGVTQSPTHLIKTRGQQATLRCSPISGHTSVYWYQQALGLGLQFLLWYDEGEERNRGNFPPRFSGRQFPNYSSELNVNALELEDSALYLCASSQAPDRGSEAFFGQGTRLTVV.

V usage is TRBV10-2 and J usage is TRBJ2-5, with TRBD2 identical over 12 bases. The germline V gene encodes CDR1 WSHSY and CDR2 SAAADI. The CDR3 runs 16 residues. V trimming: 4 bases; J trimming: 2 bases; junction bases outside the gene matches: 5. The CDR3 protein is CASSAWTSGTQETQYF. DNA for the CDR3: TGCGCCAGCAGTGCCTGGACTAGCGGGACTCAAGAGACCCAGTACTTC.

The CDR3 sequence is CAWSESRGGAEAFF. The CDR3 coding sequence is TGTGCCTGGAGTGAAAGCAGGGGTGGCGCTGAAGCTTTCTTT. The V call is TRBV30, the J call TRBJ1-1; tentative D call: TRBD1 (6 bases). The CDR3 is made up of 14 amino acids. V lost 1 base, J lost 6 bases, and 15 bases lay in between. The germline CDR1 and CDR2 sequences are GTSNPN and SVGIG (reference sequence).

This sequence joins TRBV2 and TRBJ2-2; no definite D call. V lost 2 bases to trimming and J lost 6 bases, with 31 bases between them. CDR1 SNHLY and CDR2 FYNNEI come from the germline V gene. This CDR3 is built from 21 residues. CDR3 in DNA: TGTGCCAGCAGTGAAAAGTGGATCGTTTTGAGCCGTTCATCCCGGGCCGGGGAGCTGTTTTTT. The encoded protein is CASSEKWIVLSRSSRAGELFF.

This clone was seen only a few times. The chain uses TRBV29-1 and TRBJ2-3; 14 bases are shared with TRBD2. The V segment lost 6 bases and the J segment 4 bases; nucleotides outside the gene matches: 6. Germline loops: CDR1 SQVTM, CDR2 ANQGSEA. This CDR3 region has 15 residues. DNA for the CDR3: TGCAGCGTCCGACTAGCGGGGGGGCCTGCAGATACGCAGTATTTT. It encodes CSVRLAGGPADTQYF.

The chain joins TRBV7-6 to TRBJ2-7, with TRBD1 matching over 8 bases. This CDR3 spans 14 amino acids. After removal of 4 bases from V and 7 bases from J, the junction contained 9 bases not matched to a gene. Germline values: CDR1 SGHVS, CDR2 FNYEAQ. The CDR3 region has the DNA TGTGCCAGCAGCTCGACAGGGGAGACGGGTGAGCAGTACTTC. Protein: CASSSTGETGEQYF.

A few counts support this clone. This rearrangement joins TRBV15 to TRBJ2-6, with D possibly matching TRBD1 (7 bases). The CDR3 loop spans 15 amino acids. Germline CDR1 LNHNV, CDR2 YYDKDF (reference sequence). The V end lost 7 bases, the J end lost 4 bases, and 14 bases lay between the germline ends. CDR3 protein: CATTLGGGGANVLTF. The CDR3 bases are TGTGCCACCACCCTTGGAGGGGGCGGGGCCAACGTCCTGACTTTC.

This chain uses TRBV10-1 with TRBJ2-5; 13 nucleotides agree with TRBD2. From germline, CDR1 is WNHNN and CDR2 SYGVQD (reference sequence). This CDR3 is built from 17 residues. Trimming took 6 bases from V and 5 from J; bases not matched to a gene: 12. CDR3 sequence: CASSSGLAGVRGETQYF. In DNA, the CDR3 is TGCGCCAGCAGCAGTGGACTAGCGGGAGTTCGCGGGGAGACCCAGTACTTC.

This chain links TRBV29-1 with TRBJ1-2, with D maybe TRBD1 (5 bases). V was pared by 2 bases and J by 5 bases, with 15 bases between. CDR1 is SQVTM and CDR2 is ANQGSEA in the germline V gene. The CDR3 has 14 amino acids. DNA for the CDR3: TGCAGCGTTGAATCCCCTGGGCGGGGGTATGGCTACACCTTC. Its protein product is CSVESPGRGYGYTF. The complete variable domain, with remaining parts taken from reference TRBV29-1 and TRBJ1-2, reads SAVISQKPSRDICQRGTSLTIQCQVDSQVTMMFWYRQQPGQSLTLIATANQGSEATYESGFVIDKFPISRPNLTFSTLTVSNMSPEDSSIYLCSVESPGRGYGYTFGSGTRLTVV.

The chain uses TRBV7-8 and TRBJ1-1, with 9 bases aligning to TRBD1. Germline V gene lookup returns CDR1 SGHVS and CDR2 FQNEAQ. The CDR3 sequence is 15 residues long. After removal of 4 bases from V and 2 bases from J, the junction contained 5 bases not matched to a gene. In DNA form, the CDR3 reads TGTGCCAGCAGCTCCTTACAGGGGGCTAACACTGAAGCTTTCTTT. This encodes CASSSLQGANTEAFF. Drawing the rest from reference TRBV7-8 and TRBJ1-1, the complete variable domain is GAGVSQSPRYKVAKRGQDVALRCDPISGHVSLFWYQQALGQGPEFLTYFQNEAQLDKSGLPSDRFFAERPEGSVSTLKIQRTQQEDSAVYLCASSSLQGANTEAFFGQGTRLTVV.

The CDR3 bases are TGCAGCGTTGACGCCCCGGGACAGTGGGGGTATGGCTACACCTTC. Translation gives CSVDAPGQWGYGYTF. V is TRBV29-1 and J is TRBJ1-2, with TRBD1 matching 7 bases. Germline CDR1 is SQVTM and CDR2 is ANQGSEA. This CDR3 contains 15 residues. The junction had 12 bases not matched to a gene; V was cut back by 3 bases and J by 5 bases. The full variable domain, rest sourced from reference TRBV29-1 and TRBJ1-2, is SAVISQKPSRDICQRGTSLTIQCQVDSQVTMMFWYRQQPGQSLTLIATANQGSEATYESGFVIDKFPISRPNLTFSTLTVSNMSPEDSSIYLCSVDAPGQWGYGYTFGSGTRLTVV.